This T cell receptor (beta chain) was sequenced for a study of T cells after yellow fever vaccination. This clonotype came up a few times. Its antigen is not identified. CDR3 length equals 12 residues. The germline V gene has CDR1 SEHNR and CDR2 FQNEAQ (reference sequence). Trimming shortened V by 5 bases and J by 8 bases, and 10 bases separated the two germline ends. Generation of TCR cDNA used 5'RACE template switching (which added a universal primer site and UMIs). TCRdb used MiXCR to reprocess the 5' RACE reads, holding one entry per CDR3 protein. Of 550,000 to 750,000 distinct CDR3 sequences listed, about 14% are singletons. Study-level points and caveats: It was the secondary response that reached its peak faster, day 5 versus 15, but it was weaker. Clonotypes shared by both compartments, CD4 and CD8, made up a small share.

The chain employs TRBV7-9 and TRBJ2-4; D not resolved. Specimen: PBMCs, collected on the day of the yellow fever booster vaccination. The receptor comes from a young man who received the YFV17D yellow fever vaccine. CDR3 coding DNA: TGTGCCAGCAGCCGCGCAATGGACATTCAGTACTTC. Translated, it gives CASSRAMDIQYF. The full variable domain, with the rest looked up from reference TRBV7-9 and TRBJ2-4, is DTGVSQNPRHKITKRGQNVTFRCDPISEHNRLYWYRQTLGQGPEFLTYFQNEAQLEKSRLLSDRFSAERPKGSFSTLEIQRTEQGDSAMYLCASSRAMDIQYFGAGTRLSVL.